This T cell receptor beta chain comes out of a study of breast tumors, draining lymph nodes, adjacent tissues. Study observations and caveats: Tumor TCR diversity was below lymph nodes but above nontumor tissue. Data fit most tumor T cells coming from lymph node, expanding in tumor.

This clonotype was counted at least ten times. What it binds is not known. This CDR3 is built from 15 residues. V was clipped by 0 bases and J by 7 bases, with 15 bases between them. Per the germline V gene, CDR1 is KGHSH and CDR2 is LQKENI. TCRdb independently ran MiXCR on the multiplex PCR reads; one entry per CDR3 protein. In the table there are some 250,000 distinct CDR3 sequences, less than 35% of which are singletons. Breast cancer patients provided tissue from their axillary draining lymph nodes. The chain joins TRBV18 to TRBJ1-2; D perhaps matches TRBD1 (6 bases). The sequenced sample was axillary lymph node tissue. This receptor was identified in a female donor with breast cancer. Some clones in this sample may be carry-over from other donors' samples. The CDR3 protein is CASSPPVPGARGYTF. The CDR3 coding sequence is TGTGCCAGCTCACCACCAGTACCGGGGGCGCGTGGCTACACCTTC.